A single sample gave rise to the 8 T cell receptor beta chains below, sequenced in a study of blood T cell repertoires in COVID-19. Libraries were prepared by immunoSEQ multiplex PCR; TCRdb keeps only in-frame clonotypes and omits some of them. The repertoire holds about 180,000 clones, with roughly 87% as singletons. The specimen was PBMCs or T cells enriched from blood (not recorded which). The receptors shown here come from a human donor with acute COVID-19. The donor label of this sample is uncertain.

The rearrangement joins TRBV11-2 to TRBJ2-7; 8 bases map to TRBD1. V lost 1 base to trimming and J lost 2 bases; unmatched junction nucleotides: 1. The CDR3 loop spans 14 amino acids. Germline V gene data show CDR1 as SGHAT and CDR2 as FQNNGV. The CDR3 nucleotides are TGTGCCAGCAGCTTAGGGGGACAGGCCTACGAGCAGTACTTC. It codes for CASSLGGQAYEQYF.

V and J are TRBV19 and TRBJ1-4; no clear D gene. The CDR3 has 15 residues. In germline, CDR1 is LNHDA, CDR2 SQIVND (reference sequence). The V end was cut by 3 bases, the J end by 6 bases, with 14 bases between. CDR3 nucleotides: TGTGCCAGTAGTATTACGGGAAATCTCGATGAAAAACTGTTTTTT. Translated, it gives CASSITGNLDEKLFF.

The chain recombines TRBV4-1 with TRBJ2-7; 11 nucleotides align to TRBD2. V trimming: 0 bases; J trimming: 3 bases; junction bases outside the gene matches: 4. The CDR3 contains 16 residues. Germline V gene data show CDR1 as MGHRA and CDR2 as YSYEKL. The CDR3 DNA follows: TGCGCCAGCAGCCAAGATGAAGGGACTAGCGGCTACGAGCAGTACTTC. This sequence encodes CASSQDEGTSGYEQYF.

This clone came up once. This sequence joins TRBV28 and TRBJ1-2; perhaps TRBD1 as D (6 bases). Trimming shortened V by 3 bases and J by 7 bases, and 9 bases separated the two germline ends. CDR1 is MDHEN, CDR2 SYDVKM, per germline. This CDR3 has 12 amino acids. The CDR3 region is CASSLQGLGYTF. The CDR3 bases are TGTGCCAGCAGTTTGCAGGGGCTTGGCTACACCTTC.

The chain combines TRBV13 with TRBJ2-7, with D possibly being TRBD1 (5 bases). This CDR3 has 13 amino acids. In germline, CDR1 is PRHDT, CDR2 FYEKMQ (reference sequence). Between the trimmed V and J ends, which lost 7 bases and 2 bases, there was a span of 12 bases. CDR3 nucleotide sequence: TGTGCCAGCACCCCTGCAGGGACCTACGAGCAGTACTTC. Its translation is CASTPAGTYEQYF. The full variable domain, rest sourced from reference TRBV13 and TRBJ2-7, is AAGVIQSPRHLIKEKRETATLKCYPIPRHDTVYWYQQGPGQDPQFLISFYEKMQSDKGSIPDRFSAQQFSDYHSELNMSSLELGDSALYFCASTPAGTYEQYFGPGTRLTVT.

CDR3 residues: CASSFGTGRFGEQFF. In nucleotides, the CDR3 is TGTGCCAGCAGCTTTGGGACAGGGAGGTTTGGTGAGCAGTTCTTC. The chain has TRBV7-6 and TRBJ2-1, with 9 bases fitting TRBD1. Per the germline V gene, CDR1 is SGHVS and CDR2 is FNYEAQ. There are 15 residues in the CDR3. With 3 bases clipped from V and 9 bases from J, the junction kept 9 bases outside the gene matches.

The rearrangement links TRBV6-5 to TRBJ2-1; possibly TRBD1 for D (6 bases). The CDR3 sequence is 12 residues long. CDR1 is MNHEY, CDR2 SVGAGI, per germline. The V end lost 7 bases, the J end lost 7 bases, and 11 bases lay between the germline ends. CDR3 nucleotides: TGTGCCAGCATTTCCCAGGGGAATGAGCAGTTCTTC. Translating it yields CASISQGNEQFF.

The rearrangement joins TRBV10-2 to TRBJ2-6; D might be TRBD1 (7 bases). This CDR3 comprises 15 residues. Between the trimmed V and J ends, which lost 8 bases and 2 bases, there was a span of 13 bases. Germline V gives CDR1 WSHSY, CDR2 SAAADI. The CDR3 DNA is TGCGCCAGCTTAGACAGGGAGGCTGGGGCCAACGTCCTGACTTTC. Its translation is CASLDREAGANVLTF.